Below, 25 T cell receptor beta chains from the same sample are listed, as sequenced in a study of T cell responses to AZD1222 COVID-19 vaccine. Clones were read by immunoSEQ multiplex PCR, and TCRdb kept only the in-frame ones, dropping some. The table has under 150,000 clones, 88% seen once; the top ten hold roughly 3.5%. The sequences come from peripheral blood, collected on day 0 of AZD1222 vaccination. These receptors all come from an adult in good health.

The J gene is TRBJ1-1, the V gene TRBV2, with D uncertain. Germline V lookup: CDR1 SNHLY, CDR2 FYNNEI. CDR3 size: 11 residues. V was trimmed by 6 bases and J by 3 bases, leaving 5 bases between them. CDR3 bases: TGTGCCAGCAGCTGGGACACTGAAGCTTTCTTT. Translated, it gives CASSWDTEAFF.

This clone was seen only a few times. This chain uses TRBV18 with TRBJ1-5; D unclear. Trimming pared 2 bases from V and 2 bases from J, leaving 10 bases between. The CDR3 runs 15 residues. The V gene's germline CDR1 is KGHSH and CDR2 LQKENI. The CDR3 DNA reads TGTGCCAGCTCACCAGACCCGGGAGGCAATCAGCCCCAGCATTTT. Its translation is CASSPDPGGNQPQHF.

V is TRBV7-3 and J is TRBJ1-6; tentatively, D is TRBD1 (5 bases). Per germline, CDR1 SGHTA and CDR2 FQGTGA. V was pared by 2 bases and J by 10 bases, with 12 bases between. The CDR3 extends over 14 amino acids. CDR3 sequence (DNA): TGTGCCAGCAGCTTACGGGGCAGGGACTCACCCCTCCACTTT. Translated, it gives CASSLRGRDSPLHF.

The V gene is TRBV7-3, the J gene TRBJ2-2, with D hard to call. V lost 4 bases, J lost 2 bases, and 5 bases lay in between. The CDR3 has 13 amino acids. The germline V gene has CDR1 SGHTA and CDR2 FQGTGA. Here the CDR3 DNA reads TGTGCCAGCAGCTCCTTAAACACCGGGGAGCTGTTTTTT. It translates to CASSSLNTGELFF.

V and J are TRBV27 and TRBJ1-2, with a possible D match to TRBD1 (5 bases). CDR1 and CDR2 (germline): MNHEY, SMNVEV (reference sequence). V lost 8 bases, J lost 1 base, and 17 bases lay in between. The length of the CDR3 is 15 residues. The DNA for the CDR3 is TGTGCCAGCGGCCAGGGAAGGTGGGTTAACTATGGCTACACCTTC. Its translation: CASGQGRWVNYGYTF.

This clone appeared a single time. This sequence joins TRBV5-6 and TRBJ2-5, with 13 bases aligning to TRBD2. Germline CDR1 reads SGHDT; CDR2 reads YYEEEE. The CDR3 has 13 residues. J gave up 8 bases and V 3 bases, and 1 base lay outside the gene matches. The DNA of the CDR3 is TGTGCCAGCAGCTGGACTAGCGGGGGAACCCAGTACTTC. Amino acids: CASSWTSGGTQYF.

V is TRBV29-1 and J is TRBJ2-2; 11 bases line up with TRBD1. The CDR3 covers 14 residues. The ends lost 5 bases at V and 3 bases at J; junction bases unmatched: 2. Germline CDR1 SQVTM, CDR2 ANQGSEA. CDR3 protein: CSVRTGGYTGELFF. The CDR3 region has the DNA TGCAGCGTTAGGACAGGGGGCTACACCGGGGAGCTGTTTTTT.

CDR3 residues: CASSQGRTSGEYEQYF. CDR3 nucleotide sequence: TGCGCCAGCAGCCAAGGGAGGACTAGCGGGGAGTACGAGCAGTACTTC. The chain recombines TRBV4-3 with TRBJ2-7; the match to TRBD2 covers 12 bases. The germline V gene has CDR1 LGHNA and CDR2 YSLEER. Unmatched junction bases numbered 5, after V lost 1 base and J lost 4 bases. The CDR3 runs 16 residues.

This sequence joins TRBV3-1 (or the pseudogene TRBV3-2) and TRBJ1-4, with a possible D match to TRBD1 (6 bases). CDR3 length: 14 amino acids. Germline loops: CDR1 LGHDT, CDR2 YNNKEL (reference sequence). Trimming removed 1 base from V and 8 bases from J, with 11 bases in between. The CDR3 reads CASSQGGAREKLFF. The CDR3 DNA follows: TGTGCCAGCAGCCAAGGGGGGGCGAGAGAAAAACTGTTTTTT.

The CDR3 sequence is CASSPPPQETQYF. In DNA, the CDR3 is TGTGCCAGCTCACCACCACCACAAGAGACCCAGTACTTC. The V gene is TRBV18, the J gene TRBJ2-5; D unresolved. Germline V gives CDR1 KGHSH, CDR2 LQKENI. Trimming left V 0 bases short and J 2 bases short, with 4 bases between. This CDR3 comprises 13 residues. Using reference TRBV18 and TRBJ2-5 for the parts outside the CDR3, the full variable domain is NAGVMQNPRHLVRRRGQEARLRCSPMKGHSHVYWYRQLPEEGLKFMVYLQKENIIDESGMPKERFSAEFPKEGPSILRIQQVVRGDSAAYFCASSPPPQETQYFGPGTRLLVL.

Only one count was recorded for this clone. The chain has TRBV18 and TRBJ2-7; tentatively, D is TRBD1 or TRBD2 (5 bases each). Germline lookup yields CDR1 KGHSH and CDR2 LQKENI. The CDR3 runs to 13 residues. V lost 6 bases to trimming and J lost 5 bases, with 14 bases between them. CDR3 sequence reads: CASSPGTGNEQYF. In DNA, the CDR3 is TGTGCCAGCTCCCCAGGGACGGGGAACGAGCAGTACTTC.

In its sample, this clone was seen a few times. The chain employs TRBV12-3 or TRBV12-4 and TRBJ1-4; D is uncertain. This CDR3 is 12 amino acids long. Between the trimmed V and J ends, which lost 7 bases and 7 bases, there was a span of 10 bases. The CDR3 loop is CASTGLGEKLFF. CDR3 bases: TGTGCCAGCACCGGACTAGGTGAAAAACTGTTTTTT.

The chain combines TRBV2 with TRBJ2-3, with D perhaps matching TRBD2 (5 bases). V was cut by 11 bases and J by 4 bases, with 16 bases left in between. From germline, CDR1 is SNHLY and CDR2 FYNNEI. This CDR3 is built from 13 residues. The CDR3 sequence: CAGLPRAPDTQYF. For the CDR3, the DNA is TGTGCCGGACTCCCAAGGGCCCCAGATACGCAGTATTTT. Looking up the rest from reference TRBV2 and TRBJ2-3 gives the full variable domain: EPEVTQTPSHQVTQMGQEVILRCVPISNHLYFYWYRQILGQKVEFLVSFYNNEISEKSEIFDDQFSVERPDGSNFTLKIRSTKLEDSAMYFCAGLPRAPDTQYFGPGTRLTVL.

Points on this clone: The germline gene is not matched at one end of the junction; a read error may be the cause. The genes are TRBV10-3 and TRBJ1-6; D might be TRBD1 (5 bases). There are 15 residues in the CDR3. From germline, CDR1 is ENHRY and CDR2 SYGVKD. The CDR3 region is CAISDTGTGNSPLHF. Here the CDR3 DNA reads TGTGCCATCAGTGATACCGGGACCGGTAATTCGCCCCTCCACTTT.

In its sample, this clone was seen a few times. The V call is TRBV5-8, the J call TRBJ2-7; a possible D gene is TRBD2 (6 bases). The CDR3 runs 16 residues. Trimming removed 2 bases from V and 2 bases from J, with 17 bases in between. Germline CDR1 SGHTS, CDR2 YDEGEE. Here the CDR3 DNA reads TGTGCCAGCAGCTTCACAGGCGGGACGGCCACCTACGAGCAGTACTTC. Encoded protein: CASSFTGGTATYEQYF. Looking up the rest from reference TRBV5-8 and TRBJ2-7 gives the full variable domain: EAGVTQSPTHLIKTRGQQATLRCSPISGHTSVYWYQQALGLGLQFLLWYDEGEERNRGNFPPRFSGRQFPNYSSELNVNALELEDSALYLCASSFTGGTATYEQYFGPGTRLTVT.

This chain joins TRBV6-5 and TRBJ1-1; the D is unclear. This CDR3 region has 12 residues. With 5 bases removed from V and 5 bases from J, the gap between germline ends came to 9 bases. The germline V gene encodes CDR1 MNHEY and CDR2 SVGAGI. This CDR3 is CASSPTGTEAFF. DNA of the CDR3: TGTGCCAGCAGTCCTACGGGGACTGAAGCTTTCTTT.

The V and J genes are TRBV15 and TRBJ1-1; possible D gene TRBD1, 6 bases. The CDR3 loop spans 13 amino acids. CDR1 and CDR2 (germline): LNHNV, YYDKDF (reference sequence). Between the trimmed V and J ends, which lost 9 bases and 5 bases, there was a span of 16 bases. CDR3 bases: TGTGCCACTCGTCTAGGGGGGACGACTGAAGCTTTCTTT. Translating it yields CATRLGGTTEAFF.

This chain uses TRBV3-1 (or the pseudogene TRBV3-2) with TRBJ1-3; D may be TRBD1 (5 bases). Germline CDR1 is LGHDT and CDR2 is YNNKEL (reference sequence). The CDR3 covers 17 residues. With 2 bases removed from V and 9 bases from J, the gap between germline ends came to 23 bases. In nucleotides, the CDR3 is TGTGCCAGCAGCCAAACCCGAGTGGTCAGGGCGAGTGGCACCATATATTTT. This sequence encodes CASSQTRVVRASGTIYF.

The chain joins TRBV11-1 to TRBJ2-5; TRBD2 agrees at 9 bases. The V gene end was trimmed by 5 bases and the J gene end by 3 bases; junction bases not matched to a gene: 4. This CDR3 is built from 14 residues. Germline V gene data show CDR1 as SGHAT and CDR2 as FQDESV (reference sequence). The CDR3 is CASSQWTSEETQYF. DNA of the CDR3: TGTGCCAGCAGCCAATGGACTAGCGAAGAGACCCAGTACTTC.

The sample holds many counts of this clone. The rearrangement links TRBV2 to TRBJ1-2; D is undetermined. CDR3 length: 13 residues. Per germline, CDR1 SNHLY and CDR2 FYNNEI. Trimming pared 6 bases from V and 2 bases from J, leaving 10 bases between. CDR3 sequence: CASSADGNYGYTF. The CDR3, as DNA: TGTGCCAGCAGCGCCGACGGGAACTATGGCTACACCTTC.

This clone has a handful of counts. The genes are TRBV14 and TRBJ1-3; no reliable D call. Trimming pared 1 base from V and 0 bases from J, leaving 16 bases between. The CDR3 consists of 18 residues. Germline V gene lookup returns CDR1 SGHDN and CDR2 FVKESK. The CDR3 protein is CASSQVRTNAFSGNTIYF. The CDR3 region has the DNA TGTGCCAGCAGCCAAGTTAGGACGAACGCGTTCTCTGGAAACACCATATATTTT.

This chain joins TRBV5-4 and TRBJ1-4; D gene uncertain. The CDR3 is 15 amino acids. Per the germline V gene, CDR1 is SGHNT and CDR2 is YYREEE (reference sequence). Trimming removed 1 base at V and 4 bases at J, with 11 bases between. The CDR3: CASSLRAGLNEKLFF. The CDR3, as DNA: TGTGCCAGCAGCTTGCGGGCAGGTCTTAATGAAAAACTGTTTTTT.

This chain uses TRBV5-1 with TRBJ2-7; D not resolved. CDR1 and CDR2 (germline): SGHRS, YFSETQ. V lost 0 bases and J lost 7, with 14 bases in between. This CDR3 is 14 amino acids long. CDR3: CASSLEGHTSEQYF. The CDR3 DNA sequence: TGCGCCAGCAGCTTGGAGGGCCACACCAGTGAGCAGTACTTC.

The chain recombines TRBV19 with TRBJ1-2; 11 bases fit TRBD1. The CDR3 is 16 amino acids. Germline-derived CDR1 and CDR2 are LNHDA and SQIVND (reference sequence). With V trimmed by 6 bases and J by 0 bases, 6 bases remained unmatched. This CDR3 reads CASRGLGQGANYGYTF. In nucleotides, the CDR3 is TGTGCCAGTAGGGGCCTGGGACAGGGGGCTAACTATGGCTACACCTTC.

This chain connects TRBV6-5 to TRBJ2-2; TRBD2 matches 8 bases. V shed 6 bases and J 0 bases; nucleotides not matched to a gene: 3. Germline V gives CDR1 MNHEY, CDR2 SVGAGI. CDR3 length: 15 residues. This CDR3 reads CASRVSGANTGELFF. The CDR3 DNA is TGTGCCAGCAGGGTTAGCGGGGCGAACACCGGGGAGCTGTTTTTT.